A single sample is the source of the 16 T cell receptor beta chains below, sequenced in a study of T cells after yellow fever vaccination. From the 5' RACE reads, TCRdb called clonotypes with MiXCR, one entry per CDR3 protein. The data contain 350,000 to 550,000 distinct CDR3 sequences, approximately 19% of them singletons. Sequenced here: PBMCs, sampled before the yellow fever booster vaccination. The receptor set was obtained from a man aged 18 to 30 who received the YFV17D yellow fever vaccine.

This rearrangement joins TRBV12-3 or TRBV12-4 to TRBJ2-5, with 10 positions matching TRBD2. V shed 1 base and J 5 bases; nucleotides not matched to a gene: 7. This CDR3 is built from 16 residues. CDR3 sequence: CASSLGLAGAWETQYF. DNA for the CDR3: TGTGCCAGCAGTTTAGGGCTAGCGGGGGCCTGGGAGACCCAGTACTTC.

This rearrangement joins TRBV10-3 to TRBJ2-3; 9 bases match TRBD2. The V gene's germline CDR1 is ENHRY and CDR2 SYGVKD. After removal of 7 bases from V and 3 bases from J, the junction contained 8 bases not matched to a gene. This CDR3 is 15 amino acids long. CDR3 in DNA: TGTGCCATCATGGCGGGACTAGCTGAGACAGATACGCAGTATTTT. Translation gives CAIMAGLAETDTQYF.

The table lists this clonotype with a few counts. The chain links TRBV4-3 to TRBJ2-1; perhaps TRBD2 as D (5 bases). V was clipped by 4 bases and J by 8 bases, with 15 bases between them. The germline V gene encodes CDR1 LGHNA and CDR2 YSLEER. This CDR3 is 14 amino acids long. This chain's CDR3 is CASSPPMRVHEQFF. CDR3 in DNA: TGCGCCAGCAGCCCCCCAATGAGGGTCCATGAGCAGTTCTTC.

This CDR3 is CASSEDRVRTF. The CDR3 DNA reads as TGTGCCAGCAGTGAAGACCGGGTGAGAACCTTC. The chain employs TRBV6-1 and TRBJ1-2; no definite D call. Germline V gene data show CDR1 as MNHNS and CDR2 as SASEGT. The CDR3 extends over 11 amino acids. Deletions cut 1 base from V and 14 bases from J, with 11 bases between.

The chain uses TRBV27 and TRBJ1-5, with TRBD1 identical over 7 bases. The germline V gene has CDR1 MNHEY and CDR2 SMNVEV (reference sequence). V lost 1 base to trimming and J lost 4 bases; unmatched junction nucleotides: 4. The CDR3 spans 15 residues. The CDR3 bases are TGTGCCAGCAGTTTATGGGGACAGCCAAATCAGCCCCAGCATTTT. Protein product: CASSLWGQPNQPQHF.

The V and J genes are TRBV21-1 and TRBJ1-2; TRBD1 is the table's D call, not checked against the DNA. TRBV21-1 corresponds to a pseudogene. The CDR3 length is 14 residues. CDR3 coding DNA: TGTGCCAGCAGCAAAGTAAAGGGGCTTTATGGCTACACCTTC. Translation: CASSKVKGLYGYTF.

This clonotype appeared a few times. The gene calls are TRBV5-1 and TRBJ1-4, with D perhaps TRBD1 (5 bases). The V and J ends lost 4 bases and 2 bases respectively, with 12 bases between them. CDR3 length: 15 amino acids. Germline V CDR1 and CDR2: SGHRS, YFSETQ. CDR3 in amino acids: CASSRDPQTNEKLFF. For the CDR3, the DNA is TGCGCCAGCAGCCGGGACCCCCAGACTAATGAAAAACTGTTTTTT.

This clonotype was observed a few times. This sequence joins TRBV10-3 and TRBJ2-3; D may be TRBD1 (5 bases). V gave up 6 bases and J gave up 0 bases, with 10 bases separating them. Per the germline V gene, CDR1 is ENHRY and CDR2 is SYGVKD. The CDR3 runs 14 residues. This CDR3 reads CAIRDTASTDTQYF. As DNA, the CDR3 is TGTGCCATCAGGGACACCGCTAGCACAGATACGCAGTATTTT.

The gene calls are TRBV29-1 and TRBJ2-7; 9 bases match TRBD1. The V gene end was trimmed by 3 bases and the J gene end by 2 bases; junction bases not matched to a gene: 2. The germline CDR1 and CDR2 sequences are SQVTM and ANQGSEA. The CDR3 sequence is 13 residues long. This CDR3 reads CSVETGGPYEQYF. The CDR3 DNA is TGCAGCGTTGAGACAGGGGGACCCTACGAGCAGTACTTC.

The V and J genes are TRBV27 and TRBJ2-7; D is uncertain. Per the germline V gene, CDR1 is MNHEY and CDR2 is SMNVEV (reference sequence). Trimming stripped 3 bases from V and 0 bases from J, with 9 bases between. This CDR3 spans 14 amino acids. CDR3: CASSLSVSSYEQYF. CDR3 DNA: TGTGCCAGCAGTTTGTCCGTTAGCTCCTACGAGCAGTACTTC.

The rearrangement links TRBV12-3 or TRBV12-4 to TRBJ1-5; D might be TRBD1 (5 bases). V was shortened by 3 bases and J by 1 base, with 7 bases between the two germline ends. The CDR3 runs to 14 residues. CDR3 sequence reads: CASSLGPSNQPQHF. The DNA for the CDR3 is TGTGCCAGCAGTTTGGGACCGAGCAATCAGCCCCAGCATTTT.

This clonotype was counted only a few times. The chain recombines TRBV6-2 or TRBV6-3 with TRBJ2-1; D gene uncertain. This CDR3 has 12 residues. Germline V gives CDR1 MNHEY, CDR2 SVGEGT. V lost 7 bases and J 11 bases, leaving 15 bases between the germline ends. The CDR3 sequence: CASTNRVSQQFF. The CDR3 DNA sequence: TGTGCCAGCACCAATCGGGTGAGCCAGCAGTTCTTC.

CDR3 protein: CASSPYLLMNTEAFF. The CDR3 coding sequence is TGTGCCAGCAGCCCATACCTTCTGATGAACACTGAAGCTTTCTTT. The chain combines TRBV7-8 with TRBJ1-1, with D uncertain. Germline assignment: CDR1 SGHVS and CDR2 FQNEAQ. The CDR3 totals 15 residues. With 5 bases removed from V and 0 bases from J, the gap between germline ends came to 13 bases.

The sample holds many counts of this clonotype. This chain links TRBV3-1 with TRBJ2-1; 8 positions agree with TRBD2. V lost 6 bases, J lost 6 bases, and 7 bases stayed unmatched. In germline, CDR1 is LGHDT, CDR2 YNNKEL (reference sequence). The CDR3 contains 14 residues. CDR3 in DNA: TGTGCCAGCAGGCCTGTCGGGGGGGGCAATGAGCAGTTCTTC. Its translation is CASRPVGGGNEQFF.

This clonotype was detected a few times. The chain has TRBV6-5 and TRBJ1-4; D not certain. Germline CDR1 reads MNHEY; CDR2 reads SVGAGI. V was shortened by 0 bases and J by 4 bases, with 9 bases between the two germline ends. The CDR3 spans 15 residues. The CDR3 protein is CASSYSRGINEKLFF. The CDR3 DNA follows: TGTGCCAGCAGTTACTCTCGGGGTATTAATGAAAAACTGTTTTTT.

The rearrangement uses TRBV6-1 and TRBJ2-5, with D perhaps assigned TRBD1 or TRBD2 (6 bases each). V shed 2 bases and J shed 5 bases, with 9 bases lying between them. Per the germline V gene, CDR1 is MNHNS and CDR2 is SASEGT. CDR3 length: 13 residues. The CDR3: CASSELGGETQYF. For the CDR3, the DNA is TGTGCCAGCAGTGAATTGGGGGGCGAGACCCAGTACTTC.